One sample yielded the 21 T cell receptor beta chains listed below, sequenced in a study of cytomegalovirus exposure and HLA in healthy donors. PCR employed 60 Vbeta and 13 Jbeta primers. Generated by immunoSEQ multiplex PCR, the TCRdb table keeps only in-frame clones and is missing some. The sample includes 90,000 or so clones, just under 70% seen only once; the top ten take about 2.9%. Sequenced: PBMCs. The receptor set was obtained from a man aged 45-65 years in good health and CMV-seronegative.

Comment on this clone: At the DNA level, this CDR3 is encoded by other sequences in the same sample as well. The chain couples TRBV15 to TRBJ1-6; no definite D call. The CDR3 loop spans 14 amino acids. V lost 1 base and J lost 6, with 7 bases in between. From germline, CDR1 is LNHNV and CDR2 YYDKDF (reference sequence). The DNA of the CDR3 is TGTGCCACCAGCAGAGTGGGCCGTAATTCACCCCTCCACTTT. This gives the protein CATSRVGRNSPLHF. The entire variable domain, with the rest obtained from reference TRBV15 and TRBJ1-6, is as follows: DAMVIQNPRYQVTQFGKPVTLSCSQTLNHNVMYWYQQKSSQAPKLLFHYYDKDFNNEADTPDNFQSRRPNTSFCFLDIRSPGLGDTAMYLCATSRVGRNSPLHFGNGTRLTVT.

The gene calls are TRBV12-5 and TRBJ2-7; TRBD1 is a possible D gene (6 bases). Looked up from germline, CDR1 is LGHNT and CDR2 is FRNRAP. Trimming pared 3 bases from V and 5 bases from J, leaving 14 bases between. This CDR3 has 14 residues. The CDR3 region has the DNA TGTGCTAGTGGTTTATCGTCCAGGGGCCACGAGCAGTACGTC. Amino acids: CASGLSSRGHEQYV.

This clone was counted once. The chain is built from TRBV18 and TRBJ1-6, with D uncertain. V lost 2 bases and J 8 bases, leaving 10 bases between the germline ends. Looked up from germline, CDR1 is KGHSH and CDR2 is LQKENI. The CDR3 runs to 14 residues. CDR3 in amino acids: CASSPSGWDSPLHF. CDR3 bases: TGTGCCAGCTCACCATCCGGGTGGGATTCACCCCTCCACTTT.

V and J are TRBV5-1 and TRBJ2-1; weak D call: TRBD2 (6 bases). The CDR3 extends over 14 amino acids. The germline V gene encodes CDR1 SGHRS and CDR2 YFSETQ. The V end lost 0 bases, the J end lost 9 bases, and 13 bases lay between the germline ends. This CDR3 is CASSLAGAGSEQFF. Here the CDR3 DNA reads TGCGCCAGCAGCTTGGCCGGGGCGGGGAGTGAGCAGTTCTTC. The whole variable domain, filled in from reference TRBV5-1 and TRBJ2-1, reads KAGVTQTPRYLIKTRGQQVTLSCSPISGHRSVSWYQQTPGQGLQFLFEYFSETQRNKGNFPGRFSGRQFSNSRSEMNVSTLELGDSALYLCASSLAGAGSEQFFGPGTRLTVL.

The J gene is TRBJ1-5, the V gene TRBV2; D not certain. The CDR3 consists of 15 residues. The V gene lost 0 bases and the J gene lost 3 bases, with 9 bases spanning the gap. Germline V gene sequence: CDR1 SNHLY, CDR2 FYNNEI. The chain's CDR3 is CASSEALRNNQPQHF. As DNA, the CDR3 is TGTGCCAGCAGTGAAGCCCTGCGGAACAATCAGCCCCAGCATTTT. The full variable domain, rest sourced from reference TRBV2 and TRBJ1-5, is EPEVTQTPSHQVTQMGQEVILRCVPISNHLYFYWYRQILGQKVEFLVSFYNNEISEKSEIFDDQFSVERPDGSNFTLKIRSTKLEDSAMYFCASSEALRNNQPQHFGDGTRLSIL.

V usage is TRBV28 and J usage is TRBJ1-3; D remains ambiguous. Per the germline V gene, CDR1 is MDHEN and CDR2 is SYDVKM. CDR3 size: 15 residues. V shed 1 base and J shed 4 bases, with 11 bases lying between them. Here the CDR3 DNA reads TGTGCCAGCAGTTTATTGCCCGATCAGGGAAACACCATATATTTT. Protein: CASSLLPDQGNTIYF.

The rearrangement joins TRBV7-9 to TRBJ1-3, with D perhaps TRBD1 (6 bases). The CDR3 length is 19 residues. Germline CDR1 SEHNR, CDR2 FQNEAQ (reference sequence). Trimming pared 8 bases from V and 0 bases from J, leaving 26 bases between. This CDR3 is CASHLGRGGDISSGNTIYF. CDR3 nucleotide sequence: TGTGCCAGCCACTTGGGGAGGGGTGGGGACATCTCCTCTGGAAACACCATATATTTT.

This clone was seen a few times. Compared with germline, one end of the junction differs, possibly owing to a read error. The rearrangement joins TRBV2 to TRBJ1-2, with a possible D match to TRBD1 (5 bases). The CDR3 spans 11 residues. CDR1 is SNHLY and CDR2 is FYNNEI in the germline V gene. The CDR3 sequence is CASGSGGESNF. CDR3 nucleotide sequence: TGTGCCAGCGGCTCTGGAGGGGAGTCTAACTTC. Drawing the rest from reference TRBV2 and TRBJ1-2, the complete variable domain is EPEVTQTPSHQVTQMGQEVILRCVPISNHLYFYWYRQILGQKVEFLVSFYNNEISEKSEIFDDQFSVERPDGSNFTLKIRSTKLEDSAMYFCASGSGGESNFGSGTRLTVV.

This sequence joins TRBV5-6 and TRBJ1-2; a weak D match, TRBD1 (5 bases). The CDR3 sequence is 12 residues long. The germline CDR1 and CDR2 sequences are SGHDT and YYEEEE. Trimming shortened V by 0 bases and J by 7 bases, and 7 bases separated the two germline ends. In DNA form, the CDR3 reads TGTGCCAGCAGCTTGGTGCAGGGTGGCTACACCTTC. Its translation: CASSLVQGGYTF.

This chain uses TRBV19 with TRBJ2-3; D remains unclear. Trimming shortened V by 0 bases and J by 7 bases, and 14 bases separated the two germline ends. Germline assignment: CDR1 LNHDA and CDR2 SQIVND (reference sequence). CDR3 length: 15 residues. The CDR3 region has the DNA TGTGCCAGTAGTATAGATCAATTCCGAGGTAATACGCAGTATTTT. Translating it yields CASSIDQFRGNTQYF. Full variable domain (rest looked up from reference TRBV19 and TRBJ2-3): DGGITQSPKYLFRKEGQNVTLSCEQNLNHDAMYWYRQDPGQGLRLIYYSQIVNDFQKGDIAEGYSVSREKKESFPLTVTSAQKNPTAFYLCASSIDQFRGNTQYFGPGTRLTVL.

The chain couples TRBV5-4 to TRBJ2-3; TRBD1 might be the D (5 bases). The length of the CDR3 is 15 residues. CDR1 is SGHNT, CDR2 YYREEE, per germline (reference sequence). Trimming removed 5 bases from V and 0 bases from J, with 13 bases in between. The CDR3 region has the DNA TGTGCCAGCAGGCCAGGGCAGGGAAGCACAGATACGCAGTATTTT. Translation: CASRPGQGSTDTQYF.

V and J are TRBV4-1 and TRBJ2-1; D is perhaps TRBD1 (5 bases). The CDR3 extends over 15 amino acids. CDR1 and CDR2 from the germline V gene are MGHRA and YSYEKL. The V end lost 0 bases, the J end lost 5 bases, and 11 bases lay between the germline ends. CDR3 coding DNA: TGCGCCAGCAGCCAAGAGAGGCCAGGGAACAATGAGCAGTTCTTC. Its translation: CASSQERPGNNEQFF.

This sequence joins TRBV7-9 and TRBJ2-3; tentative D call: TRBD1 (5 bases). The CDR3 is made up of 15 amino acids. V gave up 7 bases and J gave up 0 bases, with 14 bases separating them. The germline V gene encodes CDR1 SEHNR and CDR2 FQNEAQ (reference sequence). The CDR3 spells CASTPRTRSTDTQYF. For the CDR3, the DNA is TGTGCCAGCACCCCTCGGACAAGAAGCACAGATACGCAGTATTTT.

This clone was seen once. This chain connects TRBV5-1 to TRBJ2-7, with D possibly TRBD2 on 6 matching bases. CDR3 length equals 15 residues. The germline V gene has CDR1 SGHRS and CDR2 YFSETQ. Trimming took 3 bases from V and 4 from J, leaving 17 bases between them. CDR3 nucleotides: TGCGCCAGCAGCTACGATGGAGGGGCCTCTTACGAGCAGTACTTC. It translates to CASSYDGGASYEQYF.

The chain links TRBV4-2 to TRBJ1-1; 8 positions agree with TRBD1. Germline V gene lookup returns CDR1 LGHNA and CDR2 YNFKEQ. J gave up 0 bases and V 4 bases, and 4 bases lay outside the gene matches. The CDR3 runs 15 residues. Here the CDR3 reads CASSPRDRMNTEAFF. The DNA for the CDR3 is TGTGCCAGCAGCCCCCGGGACAGGATGAACACTGAAGCTTTCTTT.

The V gene is TRBV6-1, the J gene TRBJ1-2, with D possibly being TRBD1 (6 bases). The CDR3 extends over 13 amino acids. CDR1 and CDR2 (germline): MNHNS, SASEGT. Trimming removed 6 bases from V and 0 bases from J, with 8 bases in between. The CDR3 is CASSWTANYGYTF. The CDR3 DNA follows: TGTGCCAGCAGCTGGACAGCTAACTATGGCTACACCTTC.

The chain combines TRBV5-1 with TRBJ2-7; 9 nucleotides line up with TRBD1. Germline loops: CDR1 SGHRS, CDR2 YFSETQ. The V segment lost 0 bases and the J segment 0 bases; nucleotides outside the gene matches: 1. The CDR3 contains 15 residues. CDR3 sequence (DNA): TGCGCCAGCAGCTTGGCGGGACAGGGCTCCTACGAGCAGTACTTC. Amino acids: CASSLAGQGSYEQYF.

This chain uses TRBV4-3 with TRBJ2-1; the match to TRBD1 covers 9 bases. The ends lost 3 bases at V and 7 bases at J; junction bases unmatched: 7. CDR1 and CDR2 from the germline V gene are LGHNA and YSLEER. The CDR3 has 15 residues. CDR3 region: CASSHLGTGKNEQFF. The DNA for the CDR3 is TGCGCCAGCAGCCACCTTGGGACAGGGAAGAATGAGCAGTTCTTC.

This chain connects TRBV5-1 to TRBJ2-2; possibly TRBD2 for D (6 bases). V was shortened by 0 bases and J by 6 bases, with 6 bases between the two germline ends. Germline V gives CDR1 SGHRS, CDR2 YFSETQ. The CDR3 totals 13 residues. The CDR3 DNA reads as TGCGCCAGCAGCTTGGGACTAGCCGGGGAGCTGTTTTTT. Translated: CASSLGLAGELFF. Together with reference TRBV5-1 and TRBJ2-2, the CDR3 gives the full variable domain: KAGVTQTPRYLIKTRGQQVTLSCSPISGHRSVSWYQQTPGQGLQFLFEYFSETQRNKGNFPGRFSGRQFSNSRSEMNVSTLELGDSALYLCASSLGLAGELFFGEGSRLTVL.

V is TRBV18 and J is TRBJ2-2; D is unclear. Germline V gene sequence: CDR1 KGHSH, CDR2 LQKENI. This CDR3 has 13 amino acids. The V gene lost 3 bases and the J gene lost 3 bases, with 5 bases spanning the gap. CDR3 coding DNA: TGTGCCAGCTCACCTGACTACACCGGGGAGCTGTTTTTT. Protein product: CASSPDYTGELFF.

This rearrangement joins TRBV7-2 to TRBJ1-1; D not certain. The CDR3 runs 14 residues. V lost 3 bases and J 1 base, leaving 9 bases between the germline ends. Germline CDR1 SGHTA, CDR2 FQGNSA. CDR3 amino acids: CASSFTRQNTEAFF. CDR3 sequence (DNA): TGTGCCAGCAGCTTCACGCGGCAGAACACTGAAGCTTTCTTT.